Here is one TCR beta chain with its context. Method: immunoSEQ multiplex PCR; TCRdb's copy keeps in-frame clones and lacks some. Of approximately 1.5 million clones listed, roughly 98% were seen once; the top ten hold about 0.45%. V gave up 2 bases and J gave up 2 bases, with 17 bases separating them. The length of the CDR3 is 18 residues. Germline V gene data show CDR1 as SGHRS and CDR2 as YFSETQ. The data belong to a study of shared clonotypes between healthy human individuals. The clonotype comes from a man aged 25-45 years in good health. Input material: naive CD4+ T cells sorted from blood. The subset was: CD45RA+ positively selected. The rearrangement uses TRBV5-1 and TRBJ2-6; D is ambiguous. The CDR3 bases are TGCGCCAGCAGCTTTGCGTCTGGGCGAAGCGCTGGGGCCAACGTCCTGACTTTC. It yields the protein CASSFASGRSAGANVLTF. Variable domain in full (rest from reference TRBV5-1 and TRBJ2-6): KAGVTQTPRYLIKTRGQQVTLSCSPISGHRSVSWYQQTPGQGLQFLFEYFSETQRNKGNFPGRFSGRQFSNSRSEMNVSTLELGDSALYLCASSFASGRSAGANVLTFGAGSRLTVL.